The source of this TCR beta chain is a study of blood T cell repertoires in COVID-19 (dated by TCRdb to 2020 to 2022). Looking at the study overall: The collaborator samples originated in the United States, Italy and Spain and spanned the acute and convalescent phases of COVID-19. The material from the prospective study consisted of cDNA or gDNA derived from T cells, B-cell-depleted T cells, or PBMCs. Deeply sampled blood TCRbeta repertoires from subjects exposed to, actively infected with, or recovered from COVID-19 were included in the dataset. The repertoires were released in a freely available public database intended as a resource for research on the immune response to SARS-CoV-2. The samples were drawn from two sources: the first 160 participants of the ongoing ImmuneRACE study, and some 1,300 subjects contributed by 6 global collaborators. A de-identified subject ID, COVID-19 status, age in years and sex were almost always included in the sample metadata. HLA class I and class II types, where available, came from metadata supplied by the sample provider rather than from assay-based typing. The research as a whole found: How much clinical and demographic metadata was included differed by source and by participant, and the metadata was provided uncurated.

TCRbeta CDR3 regions were amplified from genomic DNA using the immunoSEQ Assay, a bias-controlled multiplex PCR. The published analysis was carried out like this. The number of nucleated cells in each sample was estimated by amplification of reference gene primers within the assay. To quantify the absolute abundance of each unique TCRbeta CDR3 rearrangement, sequence reads were collapsed and filtered. For each sample, productive Simpson clonality was calculated as the square root of Simpson's diversity index across productive rearrangements. In its TCRdb copy, this immuneACCESS table keeps in-frame sequences only and misses some clones. Where compared with another copy, unresolved V genes explain less than half of these, and the others have no known cause. V, J and clone size reflect that table, while D and trimming were determined from the DNA. For this sample there are some 700,000 clones; around 89% appear just once. The ten biggest clones cover 0.2% to 0.3% of the sample.

Taken from cysteine to phenylalanine, the CDR3 has 16 residues. The only DNA kept is the CDR3, 48 bases in frame from the first base. CDR1 and CDR2, per the germline V gene (reference sequence), are PRHDT and FYEKMQ. Trimming removed 0 bases from V and 2 bases from J; the gene matches leave 7 bases unexplained. The collaborating institutions used their own protocols to collect whole blood in K2EDTA tubes. For TCRbeta analysis, collaborator samples were shipped as frozen whole blood, as isolated PBMCs, or as DNA extracted from either sample type. About this clone itself: What this receptor recognizes is not known. Per-nucleotide qualities are absent, and no much larger clonotype sits a single base away.

The sequence joins TRBV13 to TRBJ2-7; TRBD1 aligns with 7 central bases. The receptor's source is a young woman with acute or convalescent COVID-19. Source material: peripheral blood. The CDR3 amino acid sequence is: CASSLGPSTGTYEQYF. Here is the DNA: TGTGCCAGCAGCTTAGGCCCATCGACAGGGACCTACGAGCAGTACTTC.